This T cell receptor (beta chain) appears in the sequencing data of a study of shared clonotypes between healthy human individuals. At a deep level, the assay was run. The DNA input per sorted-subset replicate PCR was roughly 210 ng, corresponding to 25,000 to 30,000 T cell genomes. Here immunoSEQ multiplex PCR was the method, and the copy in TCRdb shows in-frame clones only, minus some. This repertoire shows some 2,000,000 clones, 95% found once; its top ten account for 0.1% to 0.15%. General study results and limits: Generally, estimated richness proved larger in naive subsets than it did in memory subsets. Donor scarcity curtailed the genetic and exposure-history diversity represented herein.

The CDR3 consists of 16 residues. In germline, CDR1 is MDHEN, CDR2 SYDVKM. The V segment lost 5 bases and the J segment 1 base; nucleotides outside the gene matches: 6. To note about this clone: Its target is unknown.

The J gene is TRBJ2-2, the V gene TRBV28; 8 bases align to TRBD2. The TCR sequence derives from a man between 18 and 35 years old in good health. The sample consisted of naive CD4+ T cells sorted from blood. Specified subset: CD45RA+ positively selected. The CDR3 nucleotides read TGTGCCAGCAGTCCAGCGGGGGCGGTGAACACCGGGGAGCTGTTTTTT. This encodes CASSPAGAVNTGELFF.